A selection of T cell receptor beta chains follows, all from one sample in a study of blood T cell repertoires in COVID-19. Repertoires were generated with immunoSEQ multiplex PCR, while TCRdb's copy carries only in-frame clones and drops some. Counted here are some 180,000 clones, nearly 90% occurring once; the ten biggest clones make up 0.6% to 0.8%. The sequencing sample was made of peripheral blood. These receptors all come from a man aged 45-65 years with acute or convalescent COVID-19. Both conserved end residues are part of each CDR3. D genes are given only for firm matches. Size is stated for part of the rows, as once, few or many counts, or as a class when the clone is expanded.

TRBJ1-1 | TRBV2 | TRBD1 | - | TGTGCCAGCGACAGAACCGGGACAGAGAACACTGAAGCTTTCTTT | CASDRTGTENTEAFF
TRBJ2-3 | TRBV6-6 | - | - | TGTGCCAGCAGAGCCACAGATACGCAGTATTTT | CASRATDTQYF
TRBJ1-6 | TRBV7-2 | - | - | TGTGCCAGCAGCTTATCGTTCGGGGGTGTTAATTCACCCCTCCACTTT | CASSLSFGGVNSPLHF
TRBJ2-3 | TRBV20-1 | TRBD1 | - | TGCAGTGCTAGTCCGGGACAGGGAACAGATACGCAGTATTTT | CSASPGQGTDTQYF
TRBJ1-5 | TRBV10-3 | TRBD1 | - | TGTGCCATCAGTGACGGGACAGGGGTAGGGCAGCCCCAGCATTTT | CAISDGTGVGQPQHF
TRBJ2-3 | TRBV27 | TRBD2 | - | TGTGCCAGCAGTTTAAGCGGGAGGGGAACGCAGTATTTT | CASSLSGRGTQYF
TRBJ2-1 | TRBV28 | TRBD2 | - | TGTGCCAGCAGTTCCTGGACTAGCGGGAGGGCAGGGGAGCAGTTCTTC | CASSSWTSGRAGEQFF
TRBJ2-7 | TRBV19 | TRBD2 | - | TGTGCCAGTAGTATTGACGGGAGGTCCTACGAGCAGTACTTC | CASSIDGRSYEQYF
TRBJ2-7 | TRBV6-5 | TRBD2 | - | TGTGCCAGCAGTTTCACCCAGCGGGAGACCTACGAGCAGTACTTC | CASSFTQRETYEQYF
TRBJ1-1 | TRBV19 | TRBD1 | - | TGTGCCAGTACCTTAGACAGGGGAGCCACTGAAGCTTTCTTT | CASTLDRGATEAFF
TRBJ1-1 | TRBV28 | - | - | TGTGCCAGCAGCCCTACCACTGAAGCTTTCTTT | CASSPTTEAFF
TRBJ2-3 | TRBV11-2 | TRBD2 | - | TGTGCCAGTAAACGTCTAGCGGGGGTGGGGAGCACAGATACGCAGTATTTT | CASKRLAGVGSTDTQYF
TRBJ2-2 | TRBV28 | - | - | TGTGCCAGCAGTTTCCCTCCTAGATCCGGGGAGCTGTTTTTT | CASSFPPRSGELFF
TRBJ2-7 | TRBV27 | TRBD1 | - | TGTGCCAGCAGTTTAAAGGGACAGGGTCACAACGAGCAGTACTTC | CASSLKGQGHNEQYF
TRBJ2-6 | TRBV5-1 | TRBD1 | - | TGCGCCAGCAGCTCCCTCCCGACAGGGGTTTATCTCTCTGGGGCCAACGTCCTGACTTTC | CASSSLPTGVYLSGANVLTF
TRBJ2-1 | TRBV4-1 | - | - | TGCGCCAGCAGCCAAGGTGAGGTCCGGGACTCCTCCTACAATGAGCAGTTCTTC | CASSQGEVRDSSYNEQFF
TRBJ1-4 | TRBV19 | TRBD1 | - | TGTGCCAGTAGTATCACAGGGGGCGCGGAAAAACTGTTTTTT | CASSITGGAEKLFF
TRBJ1-2 | TRBV7-8 | TRBD1 | - | TGTGCCAGCAGCTTTGGGGACAGGGGTAACTATGGCTACACCTTC | CASSFGDRGNYGYTF
TRBJ1-2 | TRBV11-2 | - | - | TGTGCCAGCAGCTTCCCCTCGAACCTATACTATGGCTACACCTTC | CASSFPSNLYYGYTF
TRBJ1-1 | TRBV6-2/TRBV6-3 | TRBD1 | - | TGTGCCAGCAGTTGGGACAGCTTTTCTGAAGCTTTCTTT | CASSWDSFSEAFF
TRBJ1-1 | TRBV7-9 | TRBD1 | - | TGTGCCAGCAGCCCGTATGGACAGGCGAACACTGAAGCTTTCTTT | CASSPYGQANTEAFF
TRBJ1-1 | TRBV12-5 | - | - | TGTGCTAGTGGTTTGTCTCGACGCCCCGGGACTGAAGCTTTCTTT | CASGLSRRPGTEAFF
TRBJ1-2 | TRBV5-5 | - | once | TGTGCCAGCAGCTTCAACAGGGCGGCCGTCCCCTATGGCTACACCTTC | CASSFNRAAVPYGYTF
TRBJ2-5 | TRBV19 | TRBD1 | - | TGTGCCAGTAGAGGACAGGATCGCCAAGAGACCCAGTACTTC | CASRGQDRQETQYF
TRBJ1-1 | TRBV6-5 | - | - | TGTGCCAGCAGTTTACAGATCATGAACACTGAAGCTTTCTTT | CASSLQIMNTEAFF
TRBJ2-1 | TRBV5-1 | TRBD1 | - | TGCGCCAGCAGCTTGCGGACAGGGGGCTCACTCCTCTCCTACAATGAGCAGTTCTTC | CASSLRTGGSLLSYNEQFF
TRBJ1-3 | TRBV7-9 | - | - | TGTGCCAGCAGCGCCGGAGGCTCTGGAAACACCATATATTTT | CASSAGGSGNTIYF
TRBJ1-1 | TRBV7-9 | TRBD1 | - | TGTGCCAGCAGCCCCAGGACAGGCTCCATGCCCACTGAAGCTTTCTTT | CASSPRTGSMPTEAFF
TRBJ2-1 | TRBV30 | TRBD2 | - | TGTGCCTGGGGCGGGACTAGCGGCCCCAATGAGCAGTTCTTC | CAWGGTSGPNEQFF
TRBJ2-7 | TRBV27 | - | - | TGTGCCAGCAGGCCAAATGTGAGGGCCTACGAGCAGTACTTC | CASRPNVRAYEQYF
TRBJ1-5 | TRBV7-9 | TRBD1 | - | TGTGCCAGCAGCTCCACAGGGGACAATCAGCCCCAGCATTTT | CASSSTGDNQPQHF
TRBJ1-1 | TRBV14 | - | - | TGTGCCAGCAGCCAACAGTACACTGAAGCTTTCTTT | CASSQQYTEAFF
TRBJ2-3 | TRBV3-1/TRBV3-2 | - | - | TGTGCCAGCAGCCTAACAGGGCCTAGCACAGATACGCAGTATTTT | CASSLTGPSTDTQYF
TRBJ1-5 | TRBV27 | - | - | TGTGCCAGCAGTTTCAGTCATAATAGCAATCAGCCCCAGCATTTT | CASSFSHNSNQPQHF
TRBJ1-5 | TRBV10-3 | TRBD1 | - | TGTGCCACCGCCGGGACAGGGGATCAGCCCCAGCATTTT | CATAGTGDQPQHF
TRBJ1-1 | TRBV19 | TRBD1 | - | TGTGCCAGTATGGACAGGGGAGACACTGAAGCTTTCTTT | CASMDRGDTEAFF
TRBJ1-1 | TRBV6-2/TRBV6-3 | TRBD1 | - | TGTGCCAGCAGCCCCATTGGACAGGGTTGGGTTTTGGGCACTGAAGCTTTCTTT | CASSPIGQGWVLGTEAFF
TRBJ1-4 | TRBV19 | - | - | TGTGCCAGCGCCAGGCGTAATGAAAAACTGTTTTTT | CASARRNEKLFF
TRBJ2-1 | TRBV7-2 | TRBD1 | few | TGTGCCAGCAGCTTAGCTGGGACAGGGGTTGCTGGTGAGCAGTTCTTC | CASSLAGTGVAGEQFF
TRBJ2-2 | TRBV6-6 | - | - | TGTGCCAGCAGTTATTTGGCCGACGGGGAGCTGTTTTTT | CASSYLADGELFF
TRBJ2-5 | TRBV10-3 | TRBD1 | once | TGTGCCATCAGTGAGAGAATTACAGGGGGCCAAGAGACCCAGTACTTC | CAISERITGGQETQYF
TRBJ2-3 | TRBV5-1 | TRBD2 | - | TGCGCCAGCAGCCCCGGGGGGGGACGCACAGATACGCAGTATTTT | CASSPGGGRTDTQYF
TRBJ2-2 | TRBV7-9 | - | few | TGTGCCAGCAACACCGGGTCCTACACCGGGGAGCTGTTTTTT | CASNTGSYTGELFF
TRBJ2-3 | TRBV7-9 | - | - | TGTGCCAGCAGCACAATGTGGGGCTTAGATACGCAGTATTTT | CASSTMWGLDTQYF